This entry describes one T cell receptor (beta chain). The antigen is unknown. The data were taken from a study of T cell responses to AZD1222 COVID-19 vaccine. Study outcomes and limitations: Nearly half of unique spike-specific TCRs reportedly avoided B.1.351 and B.1.1.7 mutated regions. Baseline seropositivity occurred in only a handful of AZD1222 recipients.

TCRdb's copy holds only in-frame clones and misses some; the assay was immunoSEQ multiplex PCR. There are approximately 110,000 clones in the sample; about 87% occur only once, and 4.5% to 5% lies in the top ten. The V gene's germline CDR1 is LNHDA and CDR2 SQIVND (reference sequence). The CDR3 sequence is 16 residues long. The V end lost 1 base, the J end lost 2 bases, and 14 bases lay between the germline ends. V usage is TRBV19 and J usage is TRBJ2-5; tentative D call: TRBD2 (6 bases). This sequence originates from an adult in good health. This specimen consisted of peripheral blood, obtained on day 0 of AZD1222 vaccination. In DNA, the CDR3 is TGTGCCAGTAGTATAGCGTTCGGGGGTGGACAAGAGACCCAGTACTTC. This sequence encodes CASSIAFGGGQETQYF.